This T cell receptor beta chain was sequenced in a study of tumor-infiltrating lymphocytes in primary liver carcinoma (TCRdb year 2017). Turning to the overall study: Between November 2015 and March 2016, several patients in China with histopathologically diagnosed primary liver carcinoma had surgical resection. Of the five patients (three men and two women, aged 30 to 69 years), four had hepatocellular carcinoma and one had combined HCC and intrahepatic cholangiocarcinoma. Tumors of the five patients were stage T1-T3 N0M0 with maximum diameters of roughly 4 to 11 cm. Each sample produced about 3.5 to 7.13 million productive TCRbeta reads, and read depth showed no significant difference between tissue types. Across five regions of each liver tumor, along with adjacent normal tissue and blood, the study brought together TCRbeta repertoire sequencing, expression microarrays and whole-exome sequencing. TCRbeta repertoire sequencing covered roughly 35 specimens from 5 patients: roughly 25 tumor regions, 5 adjacent noncancerous liver tissues and 5 peripheral blood samples. High reproducibility was observed for the technical replicate repertoires, with mean shared-clone rates around 0.9 and correlation coefficients above 0.98. What the study reported, not specific to this receptor: Repertoire overlap was found to be higher between tumor regions (mean roughly 36%) than between tumor-adjacent (around 17%) or tumor-blood (14%) pairs, consistent with antigen-driven expansion. Since the samples were bulk and unsorted, there was no way to compare CD4+ and CD8+ T cell repertoires. The top 250 clones made up a significantly larger repertoire fraction in tumors than in blood (p = 0.039). With just four or five patients in the study, the authors point out that the findings should be validated in a larger study. Only the TCR beta chain was sequenced, which likely underestimates true repertoire diversity because unpaired alpha chains were not captured.

The CDR3 spans 17 residues, from the cysteine through the phenylalanine. Only the CDR3 DNA is retained, 51 bases long and in frame from the first base. V and J are truncated by 2 bases and 0 bases respectively, leaving an intervening sequence of 15 bases. Per the germline V gene, SGHNT is the CDR1 and YENEEA is the CDR2. TCRbeta-specific cDNA was reverse-transcribed from 500 to 550 ng total RNA using a constant-region primer and ProtoScript II reverse transcriptase. Construction of the TCRbeta libraries relied on three nested rounds of multiplex PCR, following a slightly modified ARM-PCR procedure. Each of the first two PCR rounds ran for approximately 10 cycles using multiplex TRBV1-TRBV30 forward primers together with a Cbeta reverse primer. Sample barcodes and Illumina adapters were added in a final 25-cycle PCR with Deep VentR polymerase. Before sequencing, amplicons of 200-500 bp were purified from gel using a QIAquick gel extraction kit. The TCRbeta amplicons were sequenced with 250-bp paired-end reads on an Illumina HiSeq 2500. Processing in the source paper ran as follows. Trimmomatic v0.33 was used to quality-trim the reads, and FLASH v1.2.11 was used to merge paired reads so that full CDR3 sequences could be recovered. V, D and J germline segments were assigned to the rearranged TCRbeta sequences using MiGEC v1.2.1b. Clonotype statistics and Shannon-Wiener diversity indices were computed with VDJtools v1.0.0. Except for diversity analysis, only the 250 most abundant clonotypes of each sample were used in subsequent analyses to reduce sampling bias. The raw public reads went through TCRdb reprocessing: fastp at Q25, MiXCR clone calling, in-frame beta chains kept. Entries are consolidated by CDR3 protein sequence, retaining the most common genes and DNA. TCRdb's processing, not the authors', yielded these V and J calls. The sample table records nearly 200,000 distinct CDR3 sequences; roughly 61% of these occur just once. The ten most abundant clones make up roughly 6.8% of the sample.

Blood RNA was extracted from unsorted whole blood with TRIzol reagent; germline DNA came from the DNeasy Blood & Tissue kit. At the time of sampling, the patients were treatment-naive and had chronic HBV infection. Around 3.9 milliliters of peripheral blood were collected into K2EDTA tubes before surgery. A remark on this clonotype: Its antigen specificity is not known. No much larger clone is present one base from it, and per-base qualities are unavailable.

The TCR originated in a woman aged 60 to 75 with primary liver carcinoma and hepatitis B virus infection. Here the chain combines TRBV11-3 and TRBJ2-3; TRBD2 is possibly the D segment (6 matching bases). The material sequenced was peripheral blood. The CDR3 region has the sequence CASSLIKLATSTDTQYF. The DNA sequence reads TGTGCCAGCAGCTTAATCAAACTAGCAACTAGCACAGATACGCAGTATTTT. Reference TRBV11-3 and TRBJ2-3 proteins supply the regions before and after the CDR3; the full variable domain is: EAGVVQSPRYKIIEKKQPVAFWCNPISGHNTLYWYLQNLGQGPELLIRYENEEAVDDSQLPKDRFSAERLKGVDSTLKIQPAELGDSAVYLCASSLIKLATSTDTQYFGPGTRLTVL.